Following are 18 T cell receptor beta chains from one sample sequenced in a study of T cells in Graves' hyperthyroidism and ophthalmopathy. RNA transcripts gave rise to amplified TCR beta CDR3 regions. The HTBI primer set drove a first-round RT-PCR of the TCR CDR3. In TCRdb, the multiplex PCR reads were re-called with MiXCR into one record per CDR3 protein. The repertoire has 300,000 to 450,000 distinct CDR3 sequences, approximately 25% of them found once; the top ten carry around four fifths. The specimen was blood. The origin of the receptors is a man aged 50 to 60 with Graves' hyperthyroidism.

This clonotype occurred many times. The chain couples TRBV2 to TRBJ2-7; no reliable D call. V lost 3 bases, J lost 3 bases, and 12 bases lay in between. The CDR3 covers 14 residues. CDR1 is SNHLY, CDR2 FYNNEI, per germline. CDR3: CASSDFSYYYEQYF. The CDR3 DNA reads TGTGCCAGCAGTGATTTTAGCTACTACTACGAGCAGTACTTC.

This chain connects TRBV19 to TRBJ2-7; a possible D gene is TRBD1 (5 bases). This CDR3 comprises 15 residues. Trimming removed 2 bases from V and 3 bases from J, with 14 bases in between. Germline values: CDR1 LNHDA, CDR2 SQIVND (reference sequence). CDR3 protein: CASSISGAADYEQYF. The CDR3 DNA sequence: TGTGCCAGTAGTATAAGTGGGGCCGCTGACTACGAGCAGTACTTC.

This clonotype was recorded once. The chain carries TRBV6-2 or TRBV6-3 and TRBJ1-5; TRBD1 is a possible D gene (6 bases). CDR3 length: 14 residues. V lost 5 bases to trimming and J lost 3 bases, with 11 bases between them. The V gene's germline CDR1 is MNHEY and CDR2 SVGEGT. CDR3 sequence reads: CASSPRTVNQPQHF. The CDR3 bases are TGTGCCAGCAGTCCCCGGACAGTCAATCAGCCCCAGCATTTT.

There are a few counts of this clonotype. The chain carries TRBV10-1 and TRBJ2-3, with TRBD2 identical over 11 bases. J lost 7 bases, V lost 6 bases, and 15 bases had no gene match. This CDR3 comprises 17 residues. Germline assignment: CDR1 WNHNN and CDR2 SYGVQD (reference sequence). CDR3 loop: CASSPVGGLAALNTQYF. The DNA for the CDR3 is TGCGCCAGCAGCCCCGTGGGGGGACTAGCGGCTCTGAATACGCAGTATTTT.

This clonotype has at least ten counts. V usage is TRBV5-4 and J usage is TRBJ2-5; D is unresolved. The germline V gene encodes CDR1 SGHNT and CDR2 YYREEE (reference sequence). This CDR3 contains 14 residues. V lost 3 bases and J 1 base, leaving 10 bases between the germline ends. CDR3 amino acids: CASSSPVGQETQYF. The CDR3 nucleotides are TGTGCCAGCAGCTCCCCGGTGGGCCAAGAGACCCAGTACTTC.

The genes are TRBV29-1 and TRBJ2-2, with 7 bases lining up with TRBD1. This CDR3 contains 14 residues. Per the germline V gene, CDR1 is SQVTM and CDR2 is ANQGSEA. V was clipped by 5 bases and J by 0 bases; unmatched bases: 3. For the CDR3, the DNA is TGCAGCGTTAGGGGACAGCCGAACACCGGGGAGCTGTTTTTT. This gives the protein CSVRGQPNTGELFF.

This clonotype occurred many times. The gene calls are TRBV12-3 or TRBV12-4 and TRBJ2-7; the match to TRBD2 covers 12 bases. The CDR3 is 13 residues long. V gave up 6 bases and J gave up 5 bases; unmatched junction bases: 2. The CDR3 protein is CASRRTSGNEQYF. The CDR3 DNA reads as TGTGCCAGCAGAAGGACTAGCGGGAACGAGCAGTACTTC.

The chain links TRBV20-1 to TRBJ2-7, with D maybe TRBD2 (7 bases). The V gene lost 1 base and the J gene lost 3 bases, with 19 bases spanning the gap. The CDR3 covers 16 residues. The germline V gene has CDR1 DFQATT and CDR2 SNEGSKA (reference sequence). The CDR3 nucleotides read TGCAGTGCTAGAGTGGGAGGGGGAAAAAGGTACTACGAGCAGTACTTC. It yields the protein CSARVGGGKRYYEQYF.

This clonotype was recorded many times. In nucleotides, the CDR3 is TGTGCCAGCAGCCTCCCACAGGGGGCCCTGAACACTGAAGCTTTCTTT. Amino acids: CASSLPQGALNTEAFF. The rearrangement links TRBV7-2 to TRBJ1-1; 9 bases map to TRBD1. With V trimmed by 5 bases and J by 0 bases, 7 bases remained unmatched. The CDR3 extends over 16 amino acids. CDR1 and CDR2 from the germline V gene are SGHTA and FQGNSA.

The J gene is TRBJ2-2, the V gene TRBV19, with 7 bases aligning to TRBD2. V gave up 8 bases and J gave up 1 base; unmatched junction bases: 7. This CDR3 is 15 amino acids long. Germline CDR1 is LNHDA and CDR2 is SQIVND (reference sequence). Here the CDR3 reads CASGPGLVNTGELFF. CDR3 in DNA: TGTGCCAGTGGTCCTGGACTAGTGAACACCGGGGAGCTGTTTTTT.

This clonotype was seen ten or more times. The rearrangement links TRBV12-3 or TRBV12-4 to TRBJ2-1; no clear D. The V end lost 6 bases, the J end lost 6 bases, and 9 bases lay between the germline ends. This CDR3 is 12 amino acids long. Written as DNA, the CDR3 is TGTGCCAGCAGCTCCCTGTCCAATGAGCAGTTCTTC. Translation gives CASSSLSNEQFF.

This chain links TRBV11-2 with TRBJ2-7; the match to TRBD2 covers 8 bases. V dropped 3 bases and J dropped 7; count of bases not matched to a gene: 14. This CDR3 spans 16 amino acids. Per the germline V gene, CDR1 is SGHAT and CDR2 is FQNNGV. The CDR3 nucleotides are TGTGCCAGCAGCTTCAACACCGGGACTAGAGGGGAAGAGCAGTACTTC. This sequence encodes CASSFNTGTRGEEQYF.

This clonotype was seen a handful of times. The chain couples TRBV28 to TRBJ2-5; no firm D call. The CDR3 has 15 residues. V was clipped by 5 bases and J by 5 bases, with 18 bases between them. Germline values: CDR1 MDHEN, CDR2 SYDVKM. The DNA for the CDR3 is TGTGCCAGCAGTCTGCCTCTTGGACCTGGGGAGACCCAGTACTTC. Translated: CASSLPLGPGETQYF. Based on the CDR3 plus reference TRBV28 and TRBJ2-5, the full variable domain is DVKVTQSSRYLVKRTGEKVFLECVQDMDHENMFWYRQDPGLGLRLIYFSYDVKMKEKGDIPEGYSVSREKKERFSLILESASTNQTSMYLCASSLPLGPGETQYFGPGTRLLVL.

At least ten counts were recorded for this clonotype. The rearrangement uses TRBV18 and TRBJ2-3; D gene uncertain. Germline V CDR1 and CDR2: KGHSH, LQKENI. Trimming cost V 3 bases and J 6 bases, with 16 bases left between them. CDR3 size: 15 residues. CDR3 coding DNA: TGTGCCAGCTCACCGACTCGCGAAATGGGGGATACGCAGTATTTT. Its translation is CASSPTREMGDTQYF.

The chain joins TRBV20-1 to TRBJ1-2, with D possibly matching TRBD1 (5 bases). Germline V CDR1 and CDR2: DFQATT, SNEGSKA (reference sequence). This CDR3 has 11 residues. The V and J ends lost 7 bases and 4 bases respectively, with 10 bases between them. The CDR3 DNA follows: TGCAGTGGGGGGGAACCCTATGGCTACACCTTC. Its protein is CSGGEPYGYTF.

This clonotype has just a few counts. V usage is TRBV30 and J usage is TRBJ1-1, with no clear D. The CDR3 consists of 12 residues. From germline, CDR1 is GTSNPN and CDR2 SVGIG (reference sequence). V lost 5 bases to trimming and J lost 5 bases, with 12 bases between them. CDR3 in amino acids: CAWLGSRTEAFF. The CDR3 bases are TGTGCCTGGCTGGGGTCGAGGACTGAAGCTTTCTTT.

This clonotype has a handful of counts. The chain uses TRBV30 and TRBJ2-2, with D uncertain. CDR1 and CDR2 (germline): GTSNPN, SVGIG (reference sequence). V lost 0 bases to trimming and J lost 7 bases, with 9 bases between them. The CDR3 extends over 13 amino acids. CDR3 sequence reads: CAWSVGGIGELFF. The CDR3 nucleotides read TGTGCCTGGAGTGTTGGTGGTATCGGGGAGCTGTTTTTT.

This clonotype has just a few counts. This sequence joins TRBV5-1 and TRBJ1-1; no firm D call. Germline assignment: CDR1 SGHRS and CDR2 YFSETQ. V was shortened by 2 bases and J by 0 bases, with 23 bases between the two germline ends. The CDR3 has 19 amino acids. The CDR3 region has the DNA TGCGCCAGCAGCTTAGGTGGTTTCACCCTTAGCCCCATGAACACTGAAGCTTTCTTT. Translated, it gives CASSLGGFTLSPMNTEAFF.